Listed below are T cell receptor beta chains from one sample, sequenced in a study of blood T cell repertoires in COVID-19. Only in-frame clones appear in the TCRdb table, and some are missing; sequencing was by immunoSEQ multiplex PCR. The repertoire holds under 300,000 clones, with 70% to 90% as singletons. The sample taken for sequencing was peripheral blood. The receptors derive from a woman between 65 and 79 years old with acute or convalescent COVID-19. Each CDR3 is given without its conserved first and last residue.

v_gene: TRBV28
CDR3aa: ASSTPGQGASGNTIY

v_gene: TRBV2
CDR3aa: ASSELGWANTEAF

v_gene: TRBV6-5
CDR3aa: ASSLEGGVSSPLH

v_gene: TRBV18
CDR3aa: ASSRLDRAMNTEAF

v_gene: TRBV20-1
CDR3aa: SATRQLEAF

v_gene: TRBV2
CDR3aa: ASSGTRGTQRAF

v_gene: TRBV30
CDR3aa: AWNSGGGGYEQY

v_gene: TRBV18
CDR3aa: ASSSRGTENLSGANVLT

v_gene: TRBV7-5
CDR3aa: VRSAPSGVGNTIY

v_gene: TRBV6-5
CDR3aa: ASNPTGVNTEAF

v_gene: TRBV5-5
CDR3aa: ASRRGGNPYEQY

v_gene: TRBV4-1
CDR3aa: ASSPLSGLAGADTQY

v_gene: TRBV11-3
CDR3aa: ASSFSTGSSYEQY

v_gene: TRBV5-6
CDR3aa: ASSLNRGTGNTIY

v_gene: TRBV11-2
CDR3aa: ASSFGASGGAF

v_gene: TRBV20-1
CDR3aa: SARGPGGYT